The present T cell receptor beta chain was sequenced within a study of CD8 T cells in Susac syndrome. Regarding the study as a whole: CD4+ T cell repertoires in Susac syndrome lacked clonal expansion.

Reverse transcription of about 0.45 to 1 ug RNA was carried out with random hexamers. Amplification of TCR beta CDR3 was carried out by immunoSEQ multiplex PCR, which covered 54 Vbeta and 13 Jbeta segments. A single record per CDR3 protein comes from TCRdb applying MiXCR to the immunoSEQ multiplex PCR reads. The data hold over 100,000 distinct CDR3 sequences, with roughly 95% observed a single time. CDR1 and CDR2 from the germline V gene are DFQATT and SNEGSKA (reference sequence). V dropped 4 bases and J dropped 6 bases, with 13 bases sitting between them. CDR3 length: 13 amino acids. As to this clonotype: The antigen is not known.

The TCR comes from a human donor with Susac syndrome. The sequenced sample consisted of CD4+ T cells from PBMCs. The V gene is TRBV20-1, the J gene TRBJ2-1, with D perhaps matching TRBD1 or TRBD2 (5 bases each). This CDR3 is CSANEGKGNEQFF. CDR3 DNA: TGCAGTGCTAATGAGGGGAAGGGCAATGAGCAGTTCTTC.